The 30 T cell receptor beta chains reported below all come from one sample, sequenced in a study of shared clonotypes between healthy human individuals. The repertoire was sequenced with immunoSEQ multiplex PCR; TCRdb's copy has only in-frame clones and lacks some. The repertoire holds about 1,500,000 clones, with 96% as singletons. Sequencing was performed on naive CD4+ T cells sorted from blood. Indicated subset: CD45RA+ positively selected. The receptors come from a man aged 25 to 40 in good health.

The gene calls are TRBV7-6 and TRBJ2-5; D remains ambiguous. There are 14 residues in the CDR3. Germline V CDR1 and CDR2: SGHVS, FNYEAQ. Trimming cost V 4 bases and J 5 bases, with 14 bases left between them. The CDR3 loop reads CASSSLGWVETQYF. DNA of the CDR3: TGTGCCAGCAGCTCCTTAGGGTGGGTCGAGACCCAGTACTTC.

The chain couples TRBV28 to TRBJ2-1; weak D call: TRBD2 (5 bases). The CDR3 totals 17 residues. Germline V gene sequence: CDR1 MDHEN, CDR2 SYDVKM. The V end lost 6 bases, the J end lost 0 bases, and 18 bases lay between the germline ends. The CDR3 reads CASRSQTGEISYNEQFF. The CDR3 coding sequence is TGTGCCAGCAGGAGTCAAACCGGGGAGATCTCCTACAATGAGCAGTTCTTC.

V is TRBV28 and J is TRBJ2-5; 9 nucleotides match TRBD2. CDR1 and CDR2 (germline): MDHEN, SYDVKM. V lost 2 bases, J lost 1 base, and 11 bases stayed unmatched. The length of the CDR3 is 18 residues. The CDR3 is CASSLNSRIAGVQETQYF. The CDR3 region has the DNA TGTGCCAGCAGTTTAAATTCCCGGATAGCGGGAGTCCAAGAGACCCAGTACTTC.

A word on this clone: The identical CDR3 is also encoded by other nucleotide sequences in the sample. The chain combines TRBV5-1 with TRBJ2-7; 7 bases agree with TRBD1. Germline-derived CDR1 and CDR2 are SGHRS and YFSETQ. V was clipped by 4 bases and J by 2 bases; unmatched bases: 6. The CDR3 has 14 amino acids. The CDR3, as DNA: TGCGCCAGCAGCCTAGGGACAGCAACCTACGAGCAGTACTTC. Amino acid sequence: CASSLGTATYEQYF.

V gene TRBV18 combines with J gene TRBJ2-1, with D unclear. The CDR3 runs to 14 residues. Trimming took 3 bases from V and 5 from J, leaving 11 bases between them. Germline CDR1 and CDR2: KGHSH and LQKENI. CDR3 DNA sequence: TGTGCCAGCTCACCCCTAAGAGAAAACAATGAGCAGTTCTTC. As protein: CASSPLRENNEQFF.

The chain joins TRBV28 to TRBJ2-3, with 8 bases matching TRBD1. Germline V CDR1 and CDR2: MDHEN, SYDVKM. With 4 bases clipped from V and 2 bases from J, the junction kept 11 bases outside the gene matches. The CDR3 runs to 17 residues. The CDR3 coding sequence is TGTGCCAGCAGTTCGAGTCCGGGACAGGTGAACACAGATACGCAGTATTTT. This sequence encodes CASSSSPGQVNTDTQYF. The complete variable domain, with remaining parts taken from reference TRBV28 and TRBJ2-3, reads DVKVTQSSRYLVKRTGEKVFLECVQDMDHENMFWYRQDPGLGLRLIYFSYDVKMKEKGDIPEGYSVSREKKERFSLILESASTNQTSMYLCASSSSPGQVNTDTQYFGPGTRLTVL.

The chain uses TRBV18 and TRBJ2-2, with D possibly TRBD2 on 6 matching bases. V lost 3 bases and J lost 3, with 14 bases in between. Germline-derived CDR1 and CDR2 are KGHSH and LQKENI. The CDR3 covers 16 residues. CDR3 amino acids: CASSPLSGGYTGELFF. As DNA, the CDR3 is TGTGCCAGCTCACCTCTTAGCGGCGGGTACACCGGGGAGCTGTTTTTT.

This clone was detected only once. This sequence joins TRBV9 and TRBJ2-2; no firm D call. Per the germline V gene, CDR1 is SGDLS and CDR2 is YYNGEE. The CDR3 consists of 15 residues. With 0 bases removed from V and 4 bases from J, the gap between germline ends came to 10 bases. DNA of the CDR3: TGTGCCAGCAGCGTAGCCCCCTTGTCCACCGGGGAGCTGTTTTTT. Encoded protein: CASSVAPLSTGELFF.

A note on this clone: In the same sample, other DNA sequences code for this CDR3. V gene TRBV30 combines with J gene TRBJ2-5; D call uncertain. The germline gives CDR1 GTSNPN, CDR2 SVGIG (reference sequence). The CDR3 spans 12 residues. V lost 0 bases and J 5 bases, leaving 7 bases between the germline ends. DNA for the CDR3: TGTGCCTGGAGTGTCGGGCAGGAGACCCAGTACTTC. Encoded protein: CAWSVGQETQYF.

V gene TRBV7-3 combines with J gene TRBJ2-2; D remains unclear. Deletions cut 5 bases from V and 6 bases from J, with 16 bases between. The CDR3 consists of 15 residues. The germline V gene has CDR1 SGHTA and CDR2 FQGTGA. The CDR3 reads CASSPRALVAGELFF. Written as DNA, the CDR3 is TGTGCCAGCAGCCCCCGCGCTCTAGTTGCCGGGGAGCTGTTTTTT. Full variable domain (missing parts from reference TRBV7-3 and TRBJ2-2): GAGVSQTPSNKVTEKGKYVELRCDPISGHTALYWYRQSLGQGPEFLIYFQGTGAADDSGLPNDRFFAVRPEGSVSTLKIQRTERGDSAVYLCASSPRALVAGELFFGEGSRLTVL.

The chain couples TRBV2 to TRBJ2-2, with a possible D match to TRBD2 (5 bases). Germline-derived CDR1 and CDR2 are SNHLY and FYNNEI. Trimming took off 3 bases at V and 5 bases at J, with 10 bases between the two ends. This CDR3 comprises 14 residues. CDR3 DNA sequence: TGTGCCAGCAGTGAGGCCCGGGATACCGGGGAGCTGTTTTTT. As protein: CASSEARDTGELFF.

The chain is built from TRBV7-9 and TRBJ1-1; D call uncertain. This CDR3 has 15 residues. Per the germline V gene, CDR1 is SEHNR and CDR2 is FQNEAQ (reference sequence). Trimming took off 1 base at V and 1 base at J, with 10 bases between the two ends. CDR3 residues: CASSLGHSQNTEAFF. DNA for the CDR3: TGTGCCAGCAGCTTAGGACACTCGCAGAACACTGAAGCTTTCTTT.

The gene calls are TRBV27 and TRBJ1-3; D is ambiguous. Germline V gene sequence: CDR1 MNHEY, CDR2 SMNVEV (reference sequence). V lost 5 bases and J lost 2, with 13 bases in between. The CDR3 sequence is 15 residues long. This CDR3 is CASSLLPLTGNTIYF. The DNA of the CDR3 is TGTGCCAGCAGTCTACTGCCCTTAACTGGAAACACCATATATTTT.

This chain uses TRBV7-6 with TRBJ2-1; 9 nucleotides agree with TRBD1. This CDR3 comprises 15 residues. V was clipped by 5 bases and J by 7 bases; unmatched bases: 9. Germline V gives CDR1 SGHVS, CDR2 FNYEAQ. CDR3 bases: TGTGCCAGCAGCAGAATATCCGGGACAGGGAATGAGCAGTTCTTC. Translation gives CASSRISGTGNEQFF.

The rearrangement links TRBV18 to TRBJ2-7; 10 nucleotides line up with TRBD2. Trimming cost V 8 bases and J 2 bases; bases outside gene matches: 9. The CDR3 is 15 residues long. Germline-derived CDR1 and CDR2 are KGHSH and LQKENI. CDR3: CASTNLAGDTYEQYF. The DNA of the CDR3 is TGTGCCAGCACAAACCTAGCGGGGGATACCTACGAGCAGTACTTC.

The gene calls are TRBV5-1 and TRBJ1-5, with 8 positions matching TRBD1. The V segment lost 3 bases and the J segment 6 bases; nucleotides outside the gene matches: 5. The CDR3 has 14 amino acids. In germline, CDR1 is SGHRS, CDR2 YFSETQ. CDR3 residues: CASSSGTGGQPQHF. DNA of the CDR3: TGCGCCAGCAGCTCCGGGACAGGAGGTCAGCCCCAGCATTTT.

The rearrangement joins TRBV15 to TRBJ2-1; TRBD2 matches at 10 bases. The germline V gene encodes CDR1 LNHNV and CDR2 YYDKDF (reference sequence). V gave up 8 bases and J gave up 8 bases; unmatched junction bases: 9. This CDR3 contains 14 residues. The CDR3 nucleotides read TGTGCCACCCTCTCGCTAGCGGGAGCCGATGAGCAGTTCTTC. Translated, it gives CATLSLAGADEQFF.

This clone was counted once. V and J are TRBV6-1 and TRBJ2-4; D might be TRBD2 (5 bases). The length of the CDR3 is 14 residues. Looked up from germline, CDR1 is MNHNS and CDR2 is SASEGT. The V gene lost 8 bases and the J gene lost 0 bases, with 11 bases spanning the gap. DNA of the CDR3: TGTGCCAGCGGGGAGAGAGGAGCCAAAAACATTCAGTACTTC. It specifies CASGERGAKNIQYF.

The V gene is TRBV27, the J gene TRBJ2-1; 10 nucleotides line up with TRBD1. CDR3 length: 16 amino acids. The ends lost 5 bases at V and 2 bases at J; junction bases unmatched: 6. Germline assignment: CDR1 MNHEY and CDR2 SMNVEV (reference sequence). Here the CDR3 reads CASSQGTGVPYNEQFF. For the CDR3, the DNA is TGTGCCAGCAGTCAAGGGACAGGGGTCCCCTACAATGAGCAGTTCTTC.

This clone is a singleton in its sample. The same CDR3 is also encoded by other DNA sequences in this sample. The J gene is TRBJ2-2, the V gene TRBV15; D uncertain. V lost 2 bases and J 5 bases, leaving 3 bases between the germline ends. The germline V gene encodes CDR1 LNHNV and CDR2 YYDKDF (reference sequence). The CDR3 is 12 amino acids. CDR3 protein: CATSRPTGELFF. The CDR3 nucleotides read TGTGCCACCAGCAGACCGACCGGGGAGCTGTTTTTT.

This sequence joins TRBV7-2 and TRBJ2-5; D is perhaps TRBD2 (5 bases). The V end was cut by 3 bases, the J end by 0 bases, with 8 bases between. CDR1 and CDR2 (germline): SGHTA, FQGNSA. The CDR3 covers 14 residues. CDR3 coding DNA: TGTGCCAGCAGCTTGAGGGTCTACCAAGAGACCCAGTACTTC. This encodes CASSLRVYQETQYF.

This sequence joins TRBV10-3 and TRBJ1-1; D uncertain. Between the trimmed V and J ends, which lost 0 bases and 0 bases, there was a span of 8 bases. Per the germline V gene, CDR1 is ENHRY and CDR2 is SYGVKD. This CDR3 spans 15 amino acids. CDR3 nucleotide sequence: TGTGCCATCAGTGAGTCGTTACAGATGAACACTGAAGCTTTCTTT. Its protein is CAISESLQMNTEAFF.

The chain carries TRBV6-5 and TRBJ2-4; TRBD2 matches at 13 bases. Losses at the gene ends were 2 bases for V and 9 bases for J; bases not matched to a gene: 4. Per germline, CDR1 MNHEY and CDR2 SVGAGI. This CDR3 contains 15 residues. CDR3 sequence (DNA): TGTGCCAGCAGTTACGCACTAGCGGGGGGGGGCATTCAGTACTTC. Protein product: CASSYALAGGGIQYF.

The genes are TRBV28 and TRBJ1-1, with D tentatively TRBD1 (6 bases). From germline, CDR1 is MDHEN and CDR2 SYDVKM. The CDR3 covers 16 residues. V was cut by 3 bases and J by 8 bases, with 22 bases left in between. CDR3 sequence: CASSFVVVDEGEEAFF. DNA for the CDR3: TGTGCCAGCAGTTTTGTAGTGGTTGACGAGGGGGAGGAAGCTTTCTTT.

Notes on this clone: The sample carries other DNA sequences with the same CDR3. The chain has TRBV18 and TRBJ2-1; 8 bases match TRBD1. The CDR3 runs 15 residues. V was pared by 3 bases and J by 1 base, with 2 bases of the junction left unmatched. Germline lookup yields CDR1 KGHSH and CDR2 LQKENI. In nucleotides, the CDR3 is TGTGCCAGCTCACCCCGACAGGGGTCCTACAATGAGCAGTTCTTC. This translates into CASSPRQGSYNEQFF.

The sample holds one count of this clone. The chain has TRBV13 and TRBJ2-7; 12 bases line up with TRBD1. The CDR3 runs to 16 residues. From germline, CDR1 is PRHDT and CDR2 FYEKMQ (reference sequence). J was trimmed by 5 bases and V by 5 bases; bases with no gene match: 10. The CDR3 reads CASSAAPGTGGDEQYF. CDR3 in DNA: TGTGCCAGCAGCGCGGCCCCCGGGACAGGGGGCGACGAGCAGTACTTC.

This sequence joins TRBV2 and TRBJ1-5; possible D gene TRBD1, 5 bases. The CDR3 sequence is 17 residues long. Germline assignment: CDR1 SNHLY and CDR2 FYNNEI. The V and J ends lost 3 bases and 0 bases respectively, with 15 bases between them. The CDR3 is CASSDLGTPDSNQPQHF. The CDR3 nucleotides read TGTGCCAGCAGTGACCTTGGGACTCCAGATAGCAATCAGCCCCAGCATTTT.

This chain uses TRBV6-1 with TRBJ2-7; D tentatively fits TRBD1 or TRBD2 (5 bases each). Trimming shortened V by 4 bases and J by 3 bases, and 10 bases separated the two germline ends. Germline CDR1 reads MNHNS; CDR2 reads SASEGT. This CDR3 has 13 amino acids. Here the CDR3 reads CASSGDLHYEQYF. CDR3 sequence (DNA): TGTGCCAGCAGTGGGGACCTGCACTACGAGCAGTACTTC.

J is TRBJ2-3 and V is TRBV9; 8 positions agree with TRBD2. The junction had 4 bases not matched to a gene; V was cut back by 0 bases and J by 4 bases. The CDR3 runs 15 residues. Germline assignment: CDR1 SGDLS and CDR2 YYNGEE. The CDR3 sequence is CASSVDGRAPDTQYF. The CDR3 coding sequence is TGTGCCAGCAGCGTAGACGGGAGGGCCCCAGATACGCAGTATTTT.

The CDR3 DNA reads as TGTGCCTGTAAGACCGGGACAGGGGATGGTCCTGGAAACACCATATATTTT. The encoded protein is CACKTGTGDGPGNTIYF. V gene TRBV30 combines with J gene TRBJ1-3, with 10 bases matching TRBD1. The V gene end was trimmed by 6 bases and the J gene end by 2 bases; junction bases not matched to a gene: 13. The CDR3 is 17 residues long. Per the germline V gene, CDR1 is GTSNPN and CDR2 is SVGIG (reference sequence). The whole variable domain, filled in from reference TRBV30 and TRBJ1-3, reads SQTIHQWPATLVQPVGSPLSLECTVEGTSNPNLYWYRQAAGRGLQLLFYSVGIGQISSEVPQNLSASRPQDRQFILSSKKLLLSDSGFYLCACKTGTGDGPGNTIYFGEGSWLTVV.